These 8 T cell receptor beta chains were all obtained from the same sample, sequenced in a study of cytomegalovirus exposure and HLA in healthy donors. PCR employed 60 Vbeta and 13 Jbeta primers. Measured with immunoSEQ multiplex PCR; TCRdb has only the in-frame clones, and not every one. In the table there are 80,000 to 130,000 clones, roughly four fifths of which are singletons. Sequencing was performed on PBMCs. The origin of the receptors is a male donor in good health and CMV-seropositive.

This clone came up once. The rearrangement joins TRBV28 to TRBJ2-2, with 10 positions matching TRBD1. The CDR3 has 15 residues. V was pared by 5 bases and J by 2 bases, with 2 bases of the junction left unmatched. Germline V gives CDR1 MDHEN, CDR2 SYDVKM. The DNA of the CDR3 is TGTGCCAGCAGTCGGACAGGGGGTAACACCGGGGAGCTGTTTTTT. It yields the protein CASSRTGGNTGELFF.

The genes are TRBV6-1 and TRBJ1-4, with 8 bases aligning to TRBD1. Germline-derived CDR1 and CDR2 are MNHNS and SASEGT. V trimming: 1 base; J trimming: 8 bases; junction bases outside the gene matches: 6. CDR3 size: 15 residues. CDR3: CASSEEDRVEEKLFF. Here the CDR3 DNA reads TGTGCCAGCAGTGAAGAGGACAGGGTTGAGGAAAAACTGTTTTTT.

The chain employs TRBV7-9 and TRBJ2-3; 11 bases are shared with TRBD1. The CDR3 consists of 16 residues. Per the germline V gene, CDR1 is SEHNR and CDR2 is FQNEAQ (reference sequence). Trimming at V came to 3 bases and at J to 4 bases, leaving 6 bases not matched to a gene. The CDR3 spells CASSLISGQGADTQYF. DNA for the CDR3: TGTGCCAGCAGCTTGATCTCGGGACAGGGGGCAGATACGCAGTATTTT.

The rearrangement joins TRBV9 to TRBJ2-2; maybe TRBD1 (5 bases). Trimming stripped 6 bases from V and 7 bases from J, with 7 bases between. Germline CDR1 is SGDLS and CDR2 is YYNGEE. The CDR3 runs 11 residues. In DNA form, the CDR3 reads TGTGCCAGCATGGGGCGCGGGGAGCTGTTTTTT. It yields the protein CASMGRGELFF.

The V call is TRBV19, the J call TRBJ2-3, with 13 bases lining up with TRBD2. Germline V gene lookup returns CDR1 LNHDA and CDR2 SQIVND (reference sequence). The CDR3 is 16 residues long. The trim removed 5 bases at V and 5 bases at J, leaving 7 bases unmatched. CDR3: CASSSGLAGDGDTQYF. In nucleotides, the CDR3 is TGTGCCAGTAGTTCCGGACTAGCGGGGGACGGAGATACGCAGTATTTT. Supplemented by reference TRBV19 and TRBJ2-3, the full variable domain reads DGGITQSPKYLFRKEGQNVTLSCEQNLNHDAMYWYRQDPGQGLRLIYYSQIVNDFQKGDIAEGYSVSREKKESFPLTVTSAQKNPTAFYLCASSSGLAGDGDTQYFGPGTRLTVL.

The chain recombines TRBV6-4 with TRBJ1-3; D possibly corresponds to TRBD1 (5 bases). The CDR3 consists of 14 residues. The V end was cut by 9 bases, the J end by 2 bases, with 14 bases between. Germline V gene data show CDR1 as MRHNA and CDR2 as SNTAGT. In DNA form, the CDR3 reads TGTGCCAGGATGAGACAGACAGCTGGAAACACCATATATTTT. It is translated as CARMRQTAGNTIYF.

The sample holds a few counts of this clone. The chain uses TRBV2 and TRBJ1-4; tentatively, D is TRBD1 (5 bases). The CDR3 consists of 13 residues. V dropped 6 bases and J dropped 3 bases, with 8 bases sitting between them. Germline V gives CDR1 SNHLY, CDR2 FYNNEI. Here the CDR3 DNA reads TGTGCCAGCAGCTCGACAGCTAATGAAAAACTGTTTTTT. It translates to CASSSTANEKLFF.

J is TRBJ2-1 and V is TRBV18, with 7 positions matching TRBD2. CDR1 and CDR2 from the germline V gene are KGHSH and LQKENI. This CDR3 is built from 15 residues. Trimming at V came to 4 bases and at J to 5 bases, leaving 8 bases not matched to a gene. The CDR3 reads CASSQTRDYNNEQFF. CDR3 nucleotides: TGTGCCAGCTCACAAACTCGGGACTACAACAATGAGCAGTTCTTC. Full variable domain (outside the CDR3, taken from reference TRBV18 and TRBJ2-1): NAGVMQNPRHLVRRRGQEARLRCSPMKGHSHVYWYRQLPEEGLKFMVYLQKENIIDESGMPKERFSAEFPKEGPSILRIQQVVRGDSAAYFCASSQTRDYNNEQFFGPGTRLTVL.